The next 14 T cell receptor beta chains were all read from a single sample in a study of lymphopenia after photon versus proton radiotherapy. Produced via immunoSEQ multiplex PCR; TCRdb's table is partial and in-frame only. This sample carries roughly 67,000 clones, just over 90% of them seen once, and the ten largest clones take about 2.6%. This sample comprised peripheral blood, obtained from a patient treated with photon-based radiotherapy. The receptor source for this set is a woman in her seventies with pancreatic cancer.

The V gene is TRBV5-4, the J gene TRBJ2-1; 9 bases match TRBD1. V trimming: 5 bases; J trimming: 1 base; junction bases outside the gene matches: 7. This CDR3 comprises 16 residues. Germline CDR1 and CDR2: SGHNT and YYREEE (reference sequence). The CDR3 sequence: CASRMGGTGSYNEQFF. The CDR3 DNA reads TGTGCCAGCAGGATGGGGGGGACAGGGTCCTACAATGAGCAGTTCTTC.

The chain employs TRBV25-1 and TRBJ1-1, with D possibly being TRBD1 (6 bases). The V and J ends lost 2 bases and 1 base respectively, with 20 bases between them. The germline gives CDR1 MGHDK, CDR2 SYGVNS. The CDR3 consists of 18 residues. Here the CDR3 DNA reads TGTGCCAGCAGTGAAGTCGCGGGGGGCGTAGAGACGAACACTGAAGCTTTCTTT. The encoded protein is CASSEVAGGVETNTEAFF. Filled out from reference TRBV25-1 and TRBJ1-1, the complete variable domain reads EADIYQTPRYLVIGTGKKITLECSQTMGHDKMYWYQQDPGMELHLIHYSYGVNSTEKGDLSSESTVSRIRTEHFPLTLESARPSHTSQYLCASSEVAGGVETNTEAFFGQGTRLTVV.

The chain has TRBV5-4 and TRBJ2-5; TRBD2 matches at 7 bases. The CDR3 extends over 13 amino acids. Germline CDR1 reads SGHNT; CDR2 reads YYREEE (reference sequence). The J segment lost 5 bases and the V segment lost 4 bases, leaving 5 bases of the junction unmatched. The CDR3 DNA reads TGTGCCAGCAGCCTGGCCGGGGGGGAGACCCAGTACTTC. It translates to CASSLAGGETQYF.

The V and J genes are TRBV29-1 and TRBJ1-1, with D tentatively TRBD1 (6 bases). The CDR3 runs to 11 residues. The V end was cut by 0 bases, the J end by 10 bases, with 9 bases between. Germline V gene sequence: CDR1 SQVTM, CDR2 ANQGSEA. CDR3 residues: CSVEDGGRAFF. The CDR3 DNA reads as TGCAGCGTTGAAGATGGGGGGCGAGCTTTCTTT.

This rearrangement joins TRBV2 to TRBJ2-5, with D perhaps matching TRBD1 (5 bases). Trimming took off 4 bases at V and 5 bases at J, with 14 bases between the two ends. Per germline, CDR1 SNHLY and CDR2 FYNNEI. The CDR3 runs to 14 residues. The CDR3 sequence: CASSARVTGETQYF. As DNA, the CDR3 is TGTGCCAGCAGTGCCAGGGTTACCGGGGAGACCCAGTACTTC.

The rearrangement uses TRBV5-4 and TRBJ2-5; the D call may be TRBD1 or TRBD2 (5 bases each). The CDR3 covers 16 residues. Trimming cost V 2 bases and J 5 bases, with 19 bases left between them. Germline loops: CDR1 SGHNT, CDR2 YYREEE (reference sequence). The CDR3 region is CASSLVGDLAWETQYF. The CDR3 DNA reads TGTGCCAGCAGCTTAGTTGGGGACCTGGCGTGGGAGACCCAGTACTTC.

This clone showed up many times. V gene TRBV19 combines with J gene TRBJ2-7, with D unresolved. CDR1 and CDR2 from the germline V gene are LNHDA and SQIVND (reference sequence). Trimming shortened V by 9 bases and J by 3 bases, and 12 bases separated the two germline ends. CDR3 length: 12 amino acids. The CDR3 sequence is CARDQNSYEQYF. The DNA of the CDR3 is TGTGCCAGGGATCAAAACAGCTACGAGCAGTACTTC.

The V and J genes are TRBV2 and TRBJ2-2, with D possibly matching TRBD1 (5 bases). Germline CDR1 is SNHLY and CDR2 is FYNNEI. The V end was cut by 3 bases, the J end by 7 bases, with 12 bases between. CDR3 length: 14 amino acids. DNA for the CDR3: TGTGCCAGCAGTGAGACAGCCACGGGCGGGGAGCTGTTTTTT. Protein: CASSETATGGELFF.

This clone was recorded once. This chain joins TRBV6-5 and TRBJ2-7; 9 bases match TRBD1. The CDR3 consists of 15 residues. The V gene's germline CDR1 is MNHEY and CDR2 SVGAGI. J lost 1 base, V lost 2 bases, and 3 bases had no gene match. In DNA, the CDR3 is TGTGCCAGCAGTTACACGGACAGGGGTTCCTACGAGCAGTACTTC. Its protein is CASSYTDRGSYEQYF.

The rearrangement links TRBV7-2 to TRBJ2-1; possible D gene TRBD1, 6 bases. The V and J ends lost 5 bases and 0 bases respectively, with 14 bases between them. This CDR3 comprises 16 residues. Germline V lookup: CDR1 SGHTA, CDR2 FQGNSA. As DNA, the CDR3 is TGTGCCAGCAGCGCGCAGGGGTCCAGCTCCTACAATGAGCAGTTCTTC. The encoded protein is CASSAQGSSSYNEQFF.

The rearrangement links TRBV23-1 to TRBJ1-5; D gene uncertain. TRBV23-1 is marked as an open reading frame, function uncertain. Trimming shortened V by 4 bases and J by 0 bases, and 13 bases separated the two germline ends. The CDR3 covers 16 residues. CDR3 nucleotides: TGCGCCAGCAGTCCTCCGGACCGCTATAGCAATCAGCCCCAGCATTTT. Encoded protein: CASSPPDRYSNQPQHF.

This chain uses TRBV7-1 with TRBJ2-7, with 8 nucleotides matching TRBD2. TRBV7-1 is filed as an ORF, its function uncertain. Trimming took 4 bases from V and 2 from J; bases not matched to a gene: 13. The CDR3 spans 17 residues. In nucleotides, the CDR3 is TGTGCCAGCAGCTTGACGGGAGGGCCGGGTGCAACCTACGAGCAGTACTTC. It is translated as CASSLTGGPGATYEQYF.

The rearrangement joins TRBV15 to TRBJ1-3; D gene unclear. The V end was cut by 0 bases, the J end by 4 bases, with 7 bases between. The germline gives CDR1 LNHNV, CDR2 YYDKDF (reference sequence). The CDR3 spans 14 residues. CDR3 region: CATSREVGGNTIYF. The CDR3 DNA follows: TGTGCCACCAGCAGAGAGGTTGGCGGAAACACCATATATTTT.

The chain links TRBV20-1 to TRBJ2-7; possibly TRBD2 for D (5 bases). The V gene's germline CDR1 is DFQATT and CDR2 SNEGSKA (reference sequence). V was pared by 5 bases and J by 7 bases, with 12 bases between. This CDR3 comprises 11 residues. For the CDR3, the DNA is TGCAGTGCTGGAGGACTTTCAGAGCAGTACTTC. It encodes CSAGGLSEQYF.